The rows below give T cell receptor beta chains drawn from one sample of a study of response to subunit inactivated influenza vaccine. TCRdb redid the calling of the RT-PCR reads with MiXCR, one entry per CDR3 protein. The data show approximately 700,000 distinct CDR3 sequences, roughly 14% seen once. Sequencing used PBMCs from blood, obtained less than 15 days before vaccination. These receptors originate from a man aged 50 to 59 who received an inactivated influenza vaccine. Each CDR3 is given with its conserved first and last residue. The D gene is left open where the match is weak. Expanded clones are given a class, and other clones once, few, many or no size at all.

>TRBJ2-1|TRBV27|few|TRBD2
TGTGCCAGCAGTTTTGTTAGCGGGGGCCTTTGGAATGAGCAGTTCTTC
CASSFVSGGLWNEQFF
>TRBJ2-1|TRBV5-5|few|.
TGTGCCAGCAGCTTCGAACTAGTACGGAATGAGCAGTTCTTC
CASSFELVRNEQFF
>TRBJ2-3|TRBV20-1|few|.
TGCAGTGCTAGTGGGGGGAATTTAGCAGATACGCAGTATTTT
CSASGGNLADTQYF
>TRBJ2-5|TRBV7-9|few|.
TGTGCCAGCAGCTTAACGCAGGTCCAAGAGACCCAGTACTTC
CASSLTQVQETQYF
>TRBJ1-2|TRBV7-9|few|.
TGTGCCAGCAGCAACCGAGCGCACCTAGCTAACTATGGCTACACCTTC
CASSNRAHLANYGYTF
>TRBJ2-3|TRBV7-8|few|.
TGTGCCAGCAGCCGCCAGGAGGGGTCGGGCACAGATACGCAGTATTTT
CASSRQEGSGTDTQYF
>TRBJ2-3|TRBV28|few|.
TGTGCCAGCAGTTCCACCAGGGGAGGGGCCCATACGCAGTATTTT
CASSSTRGGAHTQYF
>TRBJ2-1|TRBV2|many|TRBD1
TGTGCCAGCAGTCCGGGACAGGGATTTTACAATGAGCAGTTCTTC
CASSPGQGFYNEQFF
>TRBJ2-5|TRBV5-1|few|TRBD2
TGCGCCAGCAGCTTGTCCGGACTAGCGGCCCGGGAGACCCAGTACTTC
CASSLSGLAARETQYF
>TRBJ1-5|TRBV29-1|.|.
TGCAGCGTTCTCCCAGGGGTGGATGGAGATACGCAGCATTTT
CSVLPGVDGDTQHF
>TRBJ2-3|TRBV27|many|.
TGTGCCAGCAGGGGGGGAGCTGATACGCAGTATTTT
CASRGGADTQYF
>TRBJ2-6|TRBV5-4|few|.
TGTGCCACCCTAAATAAAAAACAGGGTACTGGGGCCAACGTCCTGACTTTC
CATLNKKQGTGANVLTF
>TRBJ2-7|TRBV5-5|few|.
TGTGCCAGCAGCTGGGAATTACGTTCCTACGAGCAGTACTTC
CASSWELRSYEQYF
>TRBJ2-7|TRBV4-2|.|TRBD1
TGTGCCAGCAGCCAAGCGATGTGGTCCCGGACAGGGGCTCCCTACGAGCAGTACTTC
CASSQAMWSRTGAPYEQYF
>TRBJ2-7|TRBV2|few|.
TGTGCCAGCAGTGAAGCTGAACAGAGTCTGAACTACGAGCAGTACTTC
CASSEAEQSLNYEQYF
>TRBJ2-1|TRBV12-3/TRBV12-4|.|TRBD2
TGTGCCAGCAGACTTAGCGGGGGTGACAATGAGCAGTTCTTC
CASRLSGGDNEQFF
>TRBJ2-1|TRBV4-2|few|.
TGTGCCAGCAGCCAAGAAGACAGACCCAATGAGCAGTTCTTC
CASSQEDRPNEQFF
>TRBJ2-4|TRBV5-1|few|TRBD2
TGCGCCAGCAGCCCATCTAGCGGGATGAACATTCAGTACTTC
CASSPSSGMNIQYF
>TRBJ1-5|TRBV20-1|.|.
TGCAGTGCTAGAGATATCGGCAATCAGCCCCAGCATTTT
CSARDIGNQPQHF
>TRBJ2-7|TRBV7-9|few|.
TGTGCCAGCAGCTTAGTGCCTACCTACGAGCAGTACTTC
CASSLVPTYEQYF
>TRBJ2-3|TRBV29-1|.|TRBD2
TGCAGCGTTGAAGGTGGTAGCGGGACCCGCACAGATACGCAGTATTTT
CSVEGGSGTRTDTQYF
>TRBJ1-5|TRBV6-5|few|.
TGTGCCAGCAGTTACGGACGTAGCAATCAGCCCCAGCATTTT
CASSYGRSNQPQHF
>TRBJ2-1|TRBV6-2/TRBV6-3|few|.
TGTGCCAGCAGTCCCCTCGTTGGAGACAATGAGCAGTTCTTC
CASSPLVGDNEQFF
>TRBJ1-4|TRBV7-9|.|.
TGTGCCAGCAGCAGATCAGCGGATGAAAAACTGTTTTTT
CASSRSADEKLFF